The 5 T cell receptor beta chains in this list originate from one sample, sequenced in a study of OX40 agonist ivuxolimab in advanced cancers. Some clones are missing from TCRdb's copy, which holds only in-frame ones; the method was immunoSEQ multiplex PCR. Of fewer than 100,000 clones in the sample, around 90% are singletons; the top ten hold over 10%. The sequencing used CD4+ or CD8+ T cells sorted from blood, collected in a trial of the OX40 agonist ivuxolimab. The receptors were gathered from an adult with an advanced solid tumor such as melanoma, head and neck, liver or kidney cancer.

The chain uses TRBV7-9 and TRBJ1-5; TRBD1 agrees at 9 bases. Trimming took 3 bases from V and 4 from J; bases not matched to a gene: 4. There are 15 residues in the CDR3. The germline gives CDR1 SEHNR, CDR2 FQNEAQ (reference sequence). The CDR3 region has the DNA TGTGCCAGCAGCTTGGGGACAGGGCCTAATCAGCCCCAGCATTTT. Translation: CASSLGTGPNQPQHF. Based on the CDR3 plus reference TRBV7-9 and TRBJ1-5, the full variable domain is DTGVSQNPRHKITKRGQNVTFRCDPISEHNRLYWYRQTLGQGPEFLTYFQNEAQLEKSRLLSDRFSAERPKGSFSTLEIQRTEQGDSAMYLCASSLGTGPNQPQHFGDGTRLSIL.

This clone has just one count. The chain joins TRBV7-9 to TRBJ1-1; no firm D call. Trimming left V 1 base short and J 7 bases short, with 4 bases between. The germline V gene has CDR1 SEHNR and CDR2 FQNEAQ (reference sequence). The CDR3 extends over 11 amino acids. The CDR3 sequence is CASSLVSEAFF. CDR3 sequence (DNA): TGTGCCAGCAGCTTAGTAAGTGAAGCTTTCTTT.

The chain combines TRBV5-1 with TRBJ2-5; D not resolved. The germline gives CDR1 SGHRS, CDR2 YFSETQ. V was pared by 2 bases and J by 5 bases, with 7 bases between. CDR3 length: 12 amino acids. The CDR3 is CASSFSFETQYF. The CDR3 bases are TGCGCCAGCAGCTTTTCGTTTGAGACCCAGTACTTC.

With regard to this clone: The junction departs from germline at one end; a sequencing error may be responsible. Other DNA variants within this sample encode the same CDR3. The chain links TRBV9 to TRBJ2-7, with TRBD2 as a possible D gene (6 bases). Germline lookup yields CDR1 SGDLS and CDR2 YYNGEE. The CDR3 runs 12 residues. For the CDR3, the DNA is TGCGCCAGCAGCGTAGAGGCGGGGGAGCAGTACTTC. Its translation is CASSVEAGEQYF.

CDR3 DNA: TGTGCCAGCAGACTTACTAGCGGGAGGGCCAATGAGCAGTTCTTC. Amino acids: CASRLTSGRANEQFF. This chain uses TRBV27 with TRBJ2-1; TRBD2 agrees at 13 bases. Germline V lookup: CDR1 MNHEY, CDR2 SMNVEV (reference sequence). The CDR3 has 15 amino acids. J lost 6 bases, V lost 6 bases, and 5 bases had no gene match.